The source of this T cell receptor (beta chain) is a study of T cell responses to AZD1222 COVID-19 vaccine. Study conclusions and caveats: No repertoire was sampled before or during the peak T cell response, only after it. A mostly white British donor set with more females was recruited, and clonal diversity was possibly underestimated. Spike-specific TCRs gained breadth and depth after people received two AZD1222 doses.

Trimming cost V 6 bases and J 5 bases; bases outside gene matches: 15. This CDR3 has 16 residues. As concerns this clone: Its target is not known.

TCRdb keeps only in-frame clones here, not all; method: immunoSEQ multiplex PCR. The table lists some 120,000 clones, 75% to 95% of them singletons, with approximately 7.6% in the top ten. The sequencing used peripheral blood, collected on day 0 of AZD1222 vaccination. The chain uses TRBV23-1 and TRBJ2-5; 7 bases map to TRBD2. TRBV23-1 is an ORF for which the function is uncertain. The sequence was obtained from an adult in good health. CDR3: CASSGLIAGFSETQYF. The CDR3 DNA sequence: TGCGCCAGCAGCGGCCTTATAGCGGGTTTCTCGGAGACCCAGTACTTC.